These 12 T cell receptor beta chains share one sample of origin, sequenced in a study of molecular identifiers for immune sequencing clone quantification. Via MiXCR, TCRdb re-called the PCR reads, giving one row per CDR3 protein. The profile shows fewer than 45,000 distinct CDR3 sequences, about 18% of them singletons. The sample consisted of naive CD8+ T cells from blood, with Jurkat cell RNA spiked in. Subset given: FACS-sorted CD8+CD4-CCR7+CD45RA+ naive T cells. All receptors come from a human donor in good health. Some libraries in this study had Jurkat cell RNA spiked in.

In this sample, this clonotype turned up many times. V usage is TRBV5-6 and J usage is TRBJ1-2; no reliable D call. V was cut by 0 bases and J by 2 bases, with 8 bases left in between. The V gene's germline CDR1 is SGHDT and CDR2 YYEEEE. The CDR3 spans 14 residues. The CDR3 DNA reads as TGTGCCAGCAGCTTGGAGAGCAGCAACTATGGCTACACCTTC. Protein product: CASSLESSNYGYTF.

This clonotype was recorded many times. The V gene is TRBV20-1, the J gene TRBJ2-7; weak D call: TRBD2 (5 bases). CDR1 is DFQATT, CDR2 SNEGSKA, per germline (reference sequence). The CDR3 consists of 16 residues. Trimming stripped 0 bases from V and 0 bases from J, with 15 bases between. The CDR3 protein is CSAREVERSPSYEQYF. The DNA for the CDR3 is TGCAGTGCTAGAGAAGTCGAGCGGTCTCCCTCCTACGAGCAGTACTTC.

This clonotype was detected ten times or more. The chain recombines TRBV4-3 with TRBJ2-6; D is undetermined. Germline-derived CDR1 and CDR2 are LGHNA and YSLEER. With 0 bases removed from V and 3 bases from J, the gap between germline ends came to 9 bases. This CDR3 is built from 16 residues. CDR3: CASSQELGFGANVLTF. The CDR3, as DNA: TGCGCCAGCAGCCAAGAGTTGGGGTTTGGGGCCAACGTCCTGACTTTC.

This clonotype was seen many times. The chain combines TRBV19 with TRBJ2-1, with TRBD2 matching over 7 bases. V trimming: 3 bases; J trimming: 9 bases; junction bases outside the gene matches: 5. The CDR3 is 13 residues long. CDR1 LNHDA and CDR2 SQIVND come from the germline V gene (reference sequence). The CDR3: CASSIGLGGEQFF. For the CDR3, the DNA is TGTGCCAGTAGTATCGGACTAGGCGGTGAGCAGTTCTTC. The variable domain in full, with the rest retrieved from reference TRBV19 and TRBJ2-1, is DGGITQSPKYLFRKEGQNVTLSCEQNLNHDAMYWYRQDPGQGLRLIYYSQIVNDFQKGDIAEGYSVSREKKESFPLTVTSAQKNPTAFYLCASSIGLGGEQFFGPGTRLTVL.

This clonotype was observed at least ten times. The rearrangement uses TRBV7-9 and TRBJ2-7; the D is unclear. Germline CDR1 and CDR2: SEHNR and FQNEAQ (reference sequence). V gave up 5 bases and J gave up 0 bases, with 14 bases separating them. The CDR3 runs to 15 residues. The CDR3 loop is CASSDSTGYSYEQYF. The DNA of the CDR3 is TGTGCCAGCAGCGATTCTACTGGTTACTCCTACGAGCAGTACTTC.

V and J are TRBV5-6 and TRBJ2-1; D is unclear. The germline V gene encodes CDR1 SGHDT and CDR2 YYEEEE. V was clipped by 0 bases and J by 9 bases, with 13 bases between them. The CDR3 sequence is 14 residues long. CDR3 residues: CASSLELSRSEQFF. As DNA, the CDR3 is TGTGCCAGCAGCTTGGAATTAAGCCGTAGTGAGCAGTTCTTC.

This clonotype occurred many times. This chain uses TRBV19 with TRBJ2-5; TRBD2 aligns across 8 bases. The J segment lost 3 bases and the V segment lost 5 bases, leaving 8 bases of the junction unmatched. There are 15 residues in the CDR3. The germline CDR1 and CDR2 sequences are LNHDA and SQIVND (reference sequence). Here the CDR3 reads CASSSINGGEETQYF. The CDR3 DNA follows: TGTGCCAGTAGTTCCATCAACGGGGGGGAAGAGACCCAGTACTTC.

This clonotype has just one count. An end of the junction does not agree with germline; a read error may underlie this. The rearrangement uses TRBV10-3 and TRBJ2-7; 9 nucleotides align to TRBD2. In germline, CDR1 is ENHRY, CDR2 SYGVKD. This CDR3 region has 14 residues. In nucleotides, the CDR3 is TGTGCCATCAGTATAGCGGGGGCCTCCTACGAGCAGCACTTC. This encodes CAISIAGASYEQHF.

As regards this clonotype: This clone may be a read error of a much larger clone one base away. The V gene is TRBV29-1, the J gene TRBJ2-5; unclear D gene. CDR1 and CDR2 (germline): SQVTM, ANQGSEA. The ends were cut back, 5 bases at V and 5 bases at J, with 18 bases in the middle. The CDR3 contains 14 residues. The CDR3 reads CSVRRTGPRETQYF. CDR3 bases: TGCAGCGTTCGAAGGACGGGCCCCCGGGAGACCCAGTACTTC.

Concerning this clonotype: The junction departs from the called germline gene at one end, perhaps through a read error. This chain links TRBV27 with TRBJ1-4; 7 nucleotides agree with TRBD1. Germline loops: CDR1 MNHEY, CDR2 SMNVEV (reference sequence). The CDR3 has 16 amino acids. The CDR3 here is CASSKLGGGLDEKPFF. In DNA form, the CDR3 reads TGTGCCAGCAGTAAACTAGGAGGGGGCCTGGATGAAAAACCGTTTTTT.

This clonotype has a count of ten or more. The rearrangement links TRBV4-3 to TRBJ1-5; D is unclear. The germline gives CDR1 LGHNA, CDR2 YSLEER. With 0 bases removed from V and 0 bases from J, the gap between germline ends came to 12 bases. CDR3 length: 17 amino acids. CDR3 amino acids: CASSQDRAVDSNQPQHF. The CDR3 coding sequence is TGCGCCAGCAGCCAAGATAGGGCAGTAGATAGCAATCAGCCCCAGCATTTT.

Concerning this clonotype: This may stem from a read error, because a much larger clone lies one nucleotide away. This chain uses TRBV20-1 with TRBJ2-3, with D maybe TRBD1 (6 bases). CDR3 length: 13 amino acids. CDR1 and CDR2 (germline): DFQATT, SNEGSKA (reference sequence). The CDR3 region has the DNA TGCGGTGCTGGGACACCTAGCACAGATACGCAGTATTTT. Amino acid sequence: CGAGTPSTDTQYF.